This TCR beta chain was sequenced in a study of sequential checkpoint blockade in melanoma (dated by TCRdb to the late 2010s). As for the study more broadly: Using 1:1 randomization, the trial assigned patients either to first-line nivolumab followed by ipilimumab (arm A) or to ipilimumab followed by nivolumab (arm B). Maintenance nivolumab came after each of the two trial sequences. Findings and caveats that apply to the study as a whole: Larger, independent patient cohorts are needed to validate the response-prediction model that combines TCR metrics and mutation burden.

As to this clone: No antigen is known for it. There are no base qualities to consult, and no much larger clone falls within one base.

TCRbeta CDR3 regions were immunosequenced from genomic DNA with the immunoSEQ Assay. Before high-throughput sequencing, the genomic DNA was amplified using bias-controlled multiplex PCR. In the source study's methods: To quantify the absolute abundance of each unique TCRbeta CDR3 region, the sequences were collapsed and filtered. Clonality was defined as 1 minus Pielou's evenness and was calculated using productive rearrangements only. Clones with significantly greater frequencies in on-treatment versus baseline samples were identified using a previously published method. In its TCRdb copy, this immuneACCESS table keeps in-frame sequences only and misses some clones. Where compared with another copy, unresolved V genes explain less than half of these, and the others have no known cause. V and J calls and clone size are as listed in that table; D and trimming were resolved from the DNA. This sample comprises around 12,000 clones, around 70% of them detected only once. The biggest ten clones account for about 25% of the sample.

The CDR3 has 15 amino acids, counting the end cysteine and phenylalanine. Just CDR3 DNA is preserved here, 45 bases in frame from base 1. The germline V gene encodes CDR1 LGHNA and CDR2 YSLEER. The V and J ends are trimmed by 4 bases and 1 base, leaving 13 bases between them. The treatment or condition label for this specimen denotes: randomized to nivolumab then ipilimumab (arm A) or the reverse (arm B). None of the patients in the trial had previously been given DNA-damaging chemotherapy. Live CD3+CD8+ cells negative for CD19 and CD56 were sorted from thawed PBMCs on a FACS Aria II flow cytometer. Samples came from patients with melanoma in CheckMate 064, a randomized, open-label phase II trial of sequential checkpoint blockade. Peripheral blood mononuclear cells were collected by leukapheresis, purified using Ficoll-Paque, and frozen in human serum containing roughly 10% DMSO. Immediately after sorting, the purity of the sorted blood CD3+CD8+ cells was confirmed to be >98%, and DNA was then extracted.

The chain employs TRBV4-3 and TRBJ1-1; the D gene is perhaps TRBD1, on 6 matching bases. The receptor's source is a human donor with melanoma. The sample in question was CD8+ T cells sorted from blood (inferred from file names), obtained from a patient given nivolumab and ipilimumab in sequence. The nucleotide sequence is TGCGCCAGCAGCCTCTGGGGGGGCGGGAACACTGAAGCTTTCTTT. It codes for CASSLWGGGNTEAFF.